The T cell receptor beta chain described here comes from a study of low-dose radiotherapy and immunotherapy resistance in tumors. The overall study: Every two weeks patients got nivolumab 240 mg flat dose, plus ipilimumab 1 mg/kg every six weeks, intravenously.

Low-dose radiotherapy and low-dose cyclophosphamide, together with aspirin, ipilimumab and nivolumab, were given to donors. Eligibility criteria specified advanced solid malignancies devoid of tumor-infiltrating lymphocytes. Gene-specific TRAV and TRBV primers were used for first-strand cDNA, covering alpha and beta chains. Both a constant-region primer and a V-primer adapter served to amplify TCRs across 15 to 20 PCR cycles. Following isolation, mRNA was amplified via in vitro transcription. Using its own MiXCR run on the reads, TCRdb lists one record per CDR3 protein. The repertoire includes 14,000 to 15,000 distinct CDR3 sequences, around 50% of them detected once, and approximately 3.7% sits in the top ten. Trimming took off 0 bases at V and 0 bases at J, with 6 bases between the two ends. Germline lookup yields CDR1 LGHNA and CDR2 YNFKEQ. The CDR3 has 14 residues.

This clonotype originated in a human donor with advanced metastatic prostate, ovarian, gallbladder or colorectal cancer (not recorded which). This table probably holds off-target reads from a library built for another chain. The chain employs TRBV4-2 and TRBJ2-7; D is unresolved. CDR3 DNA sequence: TGTGCCAGCAGCCAAGAGAAAAGCTCCTACGAGCAGTACTTC. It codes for CASSQEKSSYEQYF.